Shown below are 14 T cell receptor beta chains from a single sample sequenced in a study of cytomegalovirus exposure and HLA in healthy donors. PCR was performed using 60 Vbeta and 13 Jbeta primers. Produced via immunoSEQ multiplex PCR; TCRdb's table is partial and in-frame only. This sample has roughly 180,000 clones, with under 85% found just once. The sample taken for sequencing was PBMCs. All receptors come from a man aged 18 to 29 in good health and CMV-seronegative.

J is TRBJ2-7 and V is TRBV19; TRBD1 is a possible D gene (5 bases). Trimming took 5 bases from V and 1 from J, leaving 12 bases between them. CDR3 length: 14 amino acids. Germline V gene lookup returns CDR1 LNHDA and CDR2 SQIVND (reference sequence). In DNA, the CDR3 is TGTGCCAGTAGTGCCAGGGCAAGGTCCTACGAGCAGTACTTC. It codes for CASSARARSYEQYF. Looking up the rest from reference TRBV19 and TRBJ2-7 gives the full variable domain: DGGITQSPKYLFRKEGQNVTLSCEQNLNHDAMYWYRQDPGQGLRLIYYSQIVNDFQKGDIAEGYSVSREKKESFPLTVTSAQKNPTAFYLCASSARARSYEQYFGPGTRLTVT.

V gene TRBV6-6 combines with J gene TRBJ2-4; 7 positions match TRBD1. Trimming at V came to 5 bases and at J to 4 bases, leaving 2 bases not matched to a gene. The CDR3 is 13 amino acids. Germline lookup yields CDR1 MNHNY and CDR2 SVGAGI (reference sequence). CDR3 amino acids: CASSGTEKNIQYF. In DNA, the CDR3 is TGTGCCAGCAGTGGGACAGAAAAAAACATTCAGTACTTC.

The rearrangement links TRBV28 to TRBJ1-5; possibly TRBD1 for D (6 bases). V lost 5 bases and J lost 0, with 17 bases in between. Per the germline V gene, CDR1 is MDHEN and CDR2 is SYDVKM. The CDR3 covers 17 residues. Here the CDR3 reads CASSPLDRVYSNQPQHF. As DNA, the CDR3 is TGTGCCAGCAGTCCCCTGGACAGAGTATATAGCAATCAGCCCCAGCATTTT.

The J gene is TRBJ2-1, the V gene TRBV2, with TRBD1 identical over 7 bases. With V trimmed by 5 bases and J by 4 bases, 8 bases remained unmatched. This CDR3 spans 15 amino acids. Germline loops: CDR1 SNHLY, CDR2 FYNNEI. CDR3 nucleotide sequence: TGTGCCAGCAGTTCCACAGGGGTATCATACAATGAGCAGTTCTTC. Translating gives CASSSTGVSYNEQFF.

The rearrangement links TRBV19 to TRBJ1-1; D uncertain. CDR3 length: 14 amino acids. The germline CDR1 and CDR2 sequences are LNHDA and SQIVND (reference sequence). Trimming cost V 0 bases and J 5 bases, with 10 bases left between them. The CDR3: CASSIEQTGTEAFF. The CDR3 nucleotides read TGTGCCAGTAGTATAGAACAAACCGGGACTGAAGCTTTCTTT. The entire variable domain, with the rest obtained from reference TRBV19 and TRBJ1-1, is as follows: DGGITQSPKYLFRKEGQNVTLSCEQNLNHDAMYWYRQDPGQGLRLIYYSQIVNDFQKGDIAEGYSVSREKKESFPLTVTSAQKNPTAFYLCASSIEQTGTEAFFGQGTRLTVV.

This clone appeared a few times. The J gene is TRBJ1-1, the V gene TRBV19; the match to TRBD1 covers 8 bases. The V segment lost 6 bases and the J segment 3 bases; nucleotides outside the gene matches: 9. CDR3 length: 15 amino acids. Germline CDR1 is LNHDA and CDR2 is SQIVND (reference sequence). This chain's CDR3 is CASRSQGARYTEAFF. In DNA form, the CDR3 reads TGTGCCAGTAGATCCCAGGGGGCGAGGTACACTGAAGCTTTCTTT.

Worth noting for this clone: Mismatch with germline at one junction end may stem from a read error. The chain recombines TRBV7-9 with TRBJ1-5; D is perhaps TRBD1 (6 bases). This CDR3 spans 15 amino acids. In germline, CDR1 is SEHNR, CDR2 FQNEAQ (reference sequence). The CDR3 protein is CSSSLEGVGNQPQHF. CDR3 bases: TGTTCCAGCAGCTTAGAGGGGGTTGGCAATCAGCCCCAGCATTTT.

The V and J genes are TRBV19 and TRBJ2-1, with TRBD2 matching 7 bases. This CDR3 spans 15 amino acids. The V segment lost 4 bases and the J segment 8 bases; nucleotides outside the gene matches: 11. From germline, CDR1 is LNHDA and CDR2 SQIVND (reference sequence). Here the CDR3 reads CASSRRDYGVDEQFF. CDR3 nucleotide sequence: TGTGCCAGTAGTAGGAGGGACTACGGGGTCGATGAGCAGTTCTTC. The whole variable domain, remainder taken from reference TRBV19 and TRBJ2-1, is DGGITQSPKYLFRKEGQNVTLSCEQNLNHDAMYWYRQDPGQGLRLIYYSQIVNDFQKGDIAEGYSVSREKKESFPLTVTSAQKNPTAFYLCASSRRDYGVDEQFFGPGTRLTVL.

The chain joins TRBV7-2 to TRBJ2-1; no reliable D call. Germline CDR1 reads SGHTA; CDR2 reads FQGNSA. The CDR3 length is 14 residues. The ends were cut back, 8 bases at V and 0 bases at J, with 11 bases in the middle. CDR3 sequence: CASLQVSSYNEQFF. CDR3 DNA sequence: TGTGCCAGCCTCCAGGTAAGCTCCTACAATGAGCAGTTCTTC.

The rearrangement joins TRBV18 to TRBJ2-1; 8 bases are shared with TRBD1. This CDR3 contains 15 residues. The germline CDR1 and CDR2 sequences are KGHSH and LQKENI. V lost 2 bases to trimming and J lost 2 bases; unmatched junction nucleotides: 2. The CDR3 loop reads CASSPGTGTYNEQFF. CDR3 nucleotides: TGTGCCAGCTCACCAGGGACAGGAACCTACAATGAGCAGTTCTTC.

V usage is TRBV15 and J usage is TRBJ1-5; weak D call: TRBD1 (5 bases). The CDR3 is 16 amino acids. Germline values: CDR1 LNHNV, CDR2 YYDKDF (reference sequence). The germline V and J ends were trimmed by 5 bases and 2 bases, with 16 bases remaining between them. The CDR3 here is CATSQFGAPGNQPQHF. The CDR3 DNA sequence: TGTGCCACCAGCCAGTTTGGGGCGCCGGGCAATCAGCCCCAGCATTTT.

V and J are TRBV5-8 and TRBJ1-5, with TRBD1 identical over 9 bases. This CDR3 spans 16 amino acids. V was pared by 2 bases and J by 3 bases, with 6 bases of the junction left unmatched. Germline CDR1 is SGHTS and CDR2 is YDEGEE. Written as DNA, the CDR3 is TGTGCCAGCAGCTTCCGGGACAGGGCCCCCAATCAGCCCCAGCATTTT. Translating gives CASSFRDRAPNQPQHF.

This clone was recorded a few times. V and J are TRBV10-3 and TRBJ1-6; no clear D. This CDR3 region has 13 residues. V was cut by 0 bases and J by 7 bases, with 4 bases left in between. Germline V gene data show CDR1 as ENHRY and CDR2 as SYGVKD. The CDR3 DNA follows: TGTGCCATCAGTGAGTCGTTAAATTCACCCCTCCACTTT. It specifies CAISESLNSPLHF.

This rearrangement joins TRBV11-2 to TRBJ2-2; 11 bases align to TRBD2. The CDR3 spans 16 residues. V shed 5 bases, J shed 5 bases, and the junction held 7 bases outside the gene matches. Per the germline V gene, CDR1 is SGHAT and CDR2 is FQNNGV. DNA of the CDR3: TGTGCCAGCAGCCAAACTAGCGGGAGAGGTACCGGGGAGCTGTTTTTT. Translated: CASSQTSGRGTGELFF. The full variable domain, rest sourced from reference TRBV11-2 and TRBJ2-2, is EAGVAQSPRYKIIEKRQSVAFWCNPISGHATLYWYQQILGQGPKLLIQFQNNGVVDDSQLPKDRFSAERLKGVDSTLKIQPAKLEDSAVYLCASSQTSGRGTGELFFGEGSRLTVL.